The T cell receptor beta chain described here comes from a study of CD8+CD57+ T cells in acquired aplastic anemia (dated by TCRdb to 2016 to 2019). Study-level background: DNA extracted from sorted CD4+ and CD8+ cells had a mean of approximately 3.3 ug, with a range of roughly 0.17 to 30 ug.

In this study, sorted CD4+ and CD8+ T cells from the blood of healthy subjects and of severe aplastic anemia patients had their TCR repertoires deep-sequenced. Ficoll-Paque density gradient centrifugation was used to isolate peripheral blood mononuclear cells. Before DNA extraction, CD4+ and CD8+ T cells were sorted with FACS or magnetic beads. The count of this clonotype is one. Its target antigen remains unknown. There are no base qualities to consult, and no much larger clone falls within one base. A single read constitutes weak evidence. V lost 2 bases and J lost 0 bases; the stretch between them is 10 bases long. The cysteine opens and the phenylalanine closes a CDR3 of 16 amino acids. CDR3 DNA only is kept here, 48 bases in frame from base 1. CDR1 and CDR2 are read off the germline V gene as SGHTA and FQGNSA. Profiling of TCR beta VDJ combinations and CDR3 sequences used genomic DNA as the template. An Illumina HiSeq 2000 was the platform used for TCR repertoire sequencing. In the paper's pipeline: Repertoire assessment relied on Simpson's diversity index, CDR3 size and DJ length profiles, and TRBV/TRBJ rearrangement plots. The most abundant DNA sequence in the deep sequencing data was taken as the immunodominant clone. CDR3 amino acid sequences were checked for sharing between subjects and were compared against published repertoires and the VDJdb database. The public sequencing data were trimmed at Q25 with fastp and processed into clonotypes with MiXCR by TCRdb, which kept only in-frame beta chains. Every distinct CDR3 protein forms one entry, paired with its most common genes and DNA. TCRdb's processing, not the authors', yielded these V and J calls. Here the sample has more than 150,000 distinct CDR3 sequences; about three fifths occur a single time. Around 46% of the sample belongs to the ten largest clones.

Results the study describes overall, beyond this receptor: Some 30 CD8+ CDR3 sequences were shared between patients and controls but appeared highly expressed in patients and within their immunodominant clones. CD8+ Simpson's diversity did not differ significantly between patients and healthy controls (P=0.060).

The chain is assembled from TRBV7-2 and TRBJ2-2; TRBD1 is a possible D gene, resting on 6 matching bases. This clonotype was obtained from a human donor with severe aplastic anemia or a healthy control (not recorded which). Sequenced sample: sorted CD4+, CD8+, or CD8+CD57+ T cells (not recorded which) from PBMCs. The DNA sequence reads TGTGCCAGCAGCTTACGGGACACCTCGAACACCGGGGAGCTGTTTTTT. The resulting protein is CASSLRDTSNTGELFF.